The rows below give T cell receptor beta chains drawn from one sample of a study of cytomegalovirus exposure and HLA in healthy donors. Repertoires were generated with immunoSEQ multiplex PCR, while TCRdb's copy carries only in-frame clones and drops some. The profile shows fewer than 250,000 clones, around four fifths of them singletons. Sequencing was carried out using PBMCs. These TCRs come from a woman younger than 30 in good health and CMV-seronegative. CDR3s include the opening cysteine and the closing phenylalanine or tryptophan. D genes are given only for firm matches. Only some rows state a clone size, as once, few, many or a class for expanded clones.

V	D	size	J	DNA	CDR3
TRBV5-1	-	-	TRBJ2-3	TGCGCCAGCAGCTTGGGAGGGGATCCTAGCACAGATACGCAGTATTTT	CASSLGGDPSTDTQYF
TRBV9	-	-	TRBJ2-1	TGTGCCAGCAGCGTAGACGTGACTAGGCCCTACAATGAGCAGTTCTTC	CASSVDVTRPYNEQFF
TRBV9	-	-	TRBJ2-2	TGTGCCAGCAGCGCGTGGCAGGGCCTGAACACCGGGGAGCTGTTTTTT	CASSAWQGLNTGELFF
TRBV28	TRBD2	-	TRBJ2-1	TGTGCCAGCAGACTGACTAGCAGCCCCTACAATGAGCAGTTCTTC	CASRLTSSPYNEQFF
TRBV11-2	TRBD1	-	TRBJ2-7	TGTGCCAGCAGCCCCGGGACAGGGTGGTACGAGCAGTACTTC	CASSPGTGWYEQYF
TRBV11-2	-	-	TRBJ1-2	TGTGCCAGCAGCTCCCCTCCCAATGGCTACACCTTC	CASSSPPNGYTF
TRBV4-1	-	once	TRBJ2-7	TGCGCCAGCAGCCAAGTAGTAATTGGGCTCGGCTCCTACGAGCAGTACTTC	CASSQVVIGLGSYEQYF
TRBV10-1	-	-	TRBJ2-7	TGCGCCAGCAGTGAGTCTTCTGTCGACGAGCAGTACTTC	CASSESSVDEQYF
TRBV19	-	-	TRBJ2-7	TGTGCCAGTAGTATAGCTACCTCGGACGGTCTCCTCGAGCAGTACTTC	CASSIATSDGLLEQYF
TRBV21-1	-	-	TRBJ1-5	TGTGCCAGAGTCCGACAGGCCCGGGAGAGCAATCAGCCCCAGCATTTT	CARVRQARESNQPQHF
TRBV29-1	-	-	TRBJ2-5	TGCAGCGTTGAAGGAACAGGGGAGACCCAGTACTTC	CSVEGTGETQYF
TRBV18	-	-	TRBJ1-4	TGTGCCAGCTCACCAGGAGGTGCAACTAATGAAAAACTGTTTTTT	CASSPGGATNEKLFF
TRBV11-2	TRBD2	-	TRBJ2-3	TGTGCCAGCAGCTTAGAATTGGCGGGAGGGTCGACAGATACGCAGTATTTT	CASSLELAGGSTDTQYF
TRBV28	-	few	TRBJ2-5	TGTGCCACCGCAAGTAATCTGGGAGAGACCCAGTACTTC	CATASNLGETQYF
TRBV5-1	TRBD2	-	TRBJ2-1	TGCGCCAGCAGTCGCGGGGGGGTTTACAATGAGCAGTTCTTC	CASSRGGVYNEQFF
TRBV27	TRBD1	-	TRBJ2-6	TGTGCCTCCCGGACAGGGGCTGGGGCCAACGTCCTGACTTTC	CASRTGAGANVLTF
TRBV11-2	-	-	TRBJ2-2	TGTGCCAGCAGCTTAGTGTTTCGTGGGGTACGAAACACCGGGGAGCTGTTTTTT	CASSLVFRGVRNTGELFF
TRBV4-2	-	-	TRBJ1-1	TGTGCCAGCAGCCCGTCATTGGGTTACACTGAAGCTTTCTTT	CASSPSLGYTEAFF
TRBV2	-	-	TRBJ2-2	TGTGCCAGCAGTGAAACAGGGTCCGACACCGGGGAGCTGTTTTTT	CASSETGSDTGELFF
TRBV7-2	TRBD2	once	TRBJ2-3	TGTGCCAGCAGCAAGACTAGCGGGAGCCTCACAGATACGCAGTATTTT	CASSKTSGSLTDTQYF
TRBV28	-	-	TRBJ1-2	TGTGCCAGCTTTCGGACAACAAACTATGGCTACACCTTC	CASFRTTNYGYTF
TRBV28	TRBD1	-	TRBJ1-1	TGTGCCAGCAGAGAACGACAGGGACGGGACACTGAAGCTTTCTTT	CASRERQGRDTEAFF
TRBV11-2	-	-	TRBJ1-2	TGTGCCAGCAGCTTGGAGGGGTATGGCTACACCTTC	CASSLEGYGYTF
TRBV29-1	-	once	TRBJ1-1	TGCAGCGTTGAATGGCAGGGTGGGAGGAACACTGAAGCTTTCTTT	CSVEWQGGRNTEAFF
TRBV5-1	-	-	TRBJ1-4	TGCGCCAGCAGCACCTCACCCCAGGGCGACCGGGAAAAACTGTTTTTT	CASSTSPQGDREKLFF
TRBV9	-	-	TRBJ2-1	TGTGCCAGCAGCGTAGGGGACCGGGGGTCCAATGAGCAGTTCTTC	CASSVGDRGSNEQFF
TRBV6-6	-	-	TRBJ2-3	TGTGCCAGCAGCTCCGGACCGGTGACAGAAGATACGCAGTATTTT	CASSSGPVTEDTQYF
TRBV10-2	-	many	TRBJ1-1	TGCGCCAGCAGACCCGGACCTTCGAACACTGAAGCTTTCTTT	CASRPGPSNTEAFF
TRBV9	-	once	TRBJ2-5	TGTGCCAGCAGCGGACGGCCGGGGACCCAGTACTTC	CASSGRPGTQYF
TRBV7-3	TRBD1	few	TRBJ2-6	TGTGCCAGCAGCCCGGGACAGAGTTTCTCTGGGGCCAACGTCCTGACTTTC	CASSPGQSFSGANVLTF
TRBV5-1	TRBD1	-	TRBJ2-7	TGCGCCAGCAGCTTGGTGGGGACAGGGATCGAGCAGTACTTC	CASSLVGTGIEQYF
TRBV30	TRBD1	once	TRBJ1-1	TGTGCCTGGAATACTCAGGGGGCACTCACTGAAGCTTTCTTT	CAWNTQGALTEAFF
TRBV10-1	TRBD2	-	TRBJ2-1	TGCGCCAGCAGTGAGCGTGGGAGGGCCTTCCATGAGCAGTTCTTC	CASSERGRAFHEQFF
TRBV7-6	-	few	TRBJ2-2	TGTGCCAGCAGCAACAGGGCCACCGGGGAGCTGTTTTTT	CASSNRATGELFF
TRBV28	-	-	TRBJ2-1	TGTGCCAGCAGTTTTGGGTGGGGTCGGAGCAATGAGCAGTTCTTC	CASSFGWGRSNEQFF
TRBV11-2	TRBD1	-	TRBJ2-2	TGTGCCAGCAGCTCGGGACAGGGGGCCGGGGAGCTGTTTTTT	CASSSGQGAGELFF
TRBV6-1	TRBD1	-	TRBJ2-1	TGTGCCAGCAGTGAGGACGACAGGGCGTCCTACAATGAGCAGTTCTTC	CASSEDDRASYNEQFF
TRBV5-1	-	-	TRBJ2-2	TGCGCCAGCAGCCCGGGCACAGTGAACACCGGGGAGCTGTTTTTT	CASSPGTVNTGELFF
TRBV5-1	-	-	TRBJ1-1	TGCGCCAGCAGCTTGGACCTATTCGCCACTGAAGCTTTCTTT	CASSLDLFATEAFF
TRBV27	-	-	TRBJ1-5	TGTGCCAGCAGTTTAGTGGGGGCCAGCAATCAGCCCCAGCATTTT	CASSLVGASNQPQHF
TRBV6-5	TRBD1	-	TRBJ1-1	TGTGCCAGCAGTTCCATAACAGGGGGCAGGGGAGCTTTCTTT	CASSSITGGRGAFF
TRBV27	-	-	TRBJ2-6	TGTGCCAGCAGGCGCGGGGCCTCTGGGGCCAACGTCCTGACTTTC	CASRRGASGANVLTF
TRBV27	-	once	TRBJ2-7	TGTGCCAGCAGTTTGAGCGGGACAACTGCTACCGAGCAGTACTTC	CASSLSGTTATEQYF
TRBV7-8	-	once	TRBJ2-7	TGTGCCAGCAGCTCGGTGGGCCAGACCTACGAGCAGTACTTC	CASSSVGQTYEQYF